This record covers a single T cell receptor beta chain. These data belong to a study of T cells expressing NK-cell markers. TCRdb reprocessed the 5' RACE reads and keeps a single row for each CDR3 protein, giving no DNA. This sample's table reports 350,000 to 450,000 distinct CDR3 sequences. Germline CDR1 and CDR2: WSHSY and SAAADI. The CDR3 totals 13 residues. Source material: blood T cells: a sorted CD56 or NKG2C T cell subset, CD4+ or CD8+ T cells, or bulk PBMC T cells (not recorded which). The chain has TRBV10-2 and TRBJ2-1; absent DNA, TCRdb's TRBD1 call cannot be checked. The receptor was derived from a man aged 18-75 years in good health. CDR3 in amino acids: CASRPGSYNEQFF.